The 3 T cell receptor beta chains below were found in one sample sequenced in a study of shared T cell receptors in the human thymus. Data came from immunoSEQ multiplex PCR; TCRdb stores just in-frame clones and leaves some out. The table shows hundreds of thousands of clones, with more than 75% occurring only once. A further study also used this sample, focusing on human thymus T cells.

Specimen: thymocytes. The receptors originated from a boy under three years old with a congenital heart defect.

J is TRBJ2-7 and V is TRBV5-6, with D tentatively TRBD2 (6 bases). In germline, CDR1 is SGHDT, CDR2 YYEEEE. Trimming stripped 4 bases from V and 3 bases from J, with 23 bases between. The CDR3 loop spans 17 amino acids. In DNA, the CDR3 is TGTGCCAGCAGCCGCGGGATCAGAGGCGCCCCAGACTACGAGCAGTACTTC. Its protein is CASSRGIRGAPDYEQYF.

This rearrangement joins TRBV9 to TRBJ2-5; 11 bases match TRBD2. Germline V gene sequence: CDR1 SGDLS, CDR2 YYNGEE. Trimming removed 4 bases from V and 4 bases from J; junction bases left unmatched: 18. The CDR3 is made up of 19 amino acids. This CDR3 reads CASSSWTSGSFGGVETQYF. For the CDR3, the DNA is TGTGCCAGCAGCTCATGGACTAGCGGGTCTTTCGGGGGGGTAGAGACCCAGTACTTC.

In nucleotides, the CDR3 is TGTGCCAGTAGCTACGGCTCCTACAATGAGCAGTTCTTC. It translates to CASSYGSYNEQFF. This chain joins TRBV19 and TRBJ2-1; D is unresolved. There are 13 residues in the CDR3. Germline V gene data show CDR1 as LNHDA and CDR2 as SQIVND (reference sequence). V lost 6 bases, J lost 0 bases, and 6 bases lay in between.